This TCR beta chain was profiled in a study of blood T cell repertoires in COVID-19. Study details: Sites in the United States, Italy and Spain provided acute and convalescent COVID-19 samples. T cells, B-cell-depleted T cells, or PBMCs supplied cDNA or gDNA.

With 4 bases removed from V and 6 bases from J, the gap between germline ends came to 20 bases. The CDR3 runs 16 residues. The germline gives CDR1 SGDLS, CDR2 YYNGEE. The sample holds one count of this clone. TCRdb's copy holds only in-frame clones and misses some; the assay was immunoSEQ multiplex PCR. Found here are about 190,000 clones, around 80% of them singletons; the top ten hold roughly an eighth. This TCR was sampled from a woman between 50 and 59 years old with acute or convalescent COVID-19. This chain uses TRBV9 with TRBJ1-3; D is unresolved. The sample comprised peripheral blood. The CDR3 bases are TGTGCCAGCAGCTCCATTACCGGAGATGGTGAAAACACCATATATTTT. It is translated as CASSSITGDGENTIYF.